Following are 19 T cell receptor beta chains from one sample sequenced in a study of blood T cell repertoires in COVID-19. Sequencing used immunoSEQ multiplex PCR; TCRdb keeps in-frame clones, though not all of them. In the table there are about 170,000 clones, about 83% of which are singletons. Sequenced material: PBMCs or T cells enriched from blood (not recorded which). The receptors derive from a woman in her forties or fifties in a cohort exposed to, infected with or recovered from COVID-19 (not recorded which).

A single count supports this clone. This chain joins TRBV24-1 and TRBJ2-3; D is perhaps TRBD2 (5 bases). CDR1 KGHDR and CDR2 SFDVKD come from the germline V gene. The length of the CDR3 is 16 residues. Trimming shortened V by 0 bases and J by 2 bases, and 11 bases separated the two germline ends. The CDR3 DNA sequence: TGTGCCACCAGTGATTTGCGATTCGGGGACACAGATACGCAGTATTTT. This codes for CATSDLRFGDTDTQYF.

The chain couples TRBV5-8 to TRBJ2-4, with 7 bases that match TRBD1. Germline V gene sequence: CDR1 SGHTS, CDR2 YDEGEE. The V segment lost 0 bases and the J segment 5 bases; nucleotides outside the gene matches: 2. The CDR3 covers 14 residues. The DNA for the CDR3 is TGTGCCAGCAGCTTGGGACAGGGCCAAAACATTCAGTACTTC. Translated: CASSLGQGQNIQYF.

The V call is TRBV2, the J call TRBJ1-6; the match to TRBD1 covers 8 bases. Trimming removed 8 bases from V and 7 bases from J; junction bases left unmatched: 4. There are 13 residues in the CDR3. The V gene's germline CDR1 is SNHLY and CDR2 FYNNEI. For the CDR3, the DNA is TGTGCCAGCCTGGACAGGGTCAATTCACCCCTCCACTTT. Residues: CASLDRVNSPLHF.

The CDR3 DNA reads TGTGCCAGCAGCTTAGGAGGGGACAGGGGGGCCTACGAGCAGTACTTC. Translated, it gives CASSLGGDRGAYEQYF. The rearrangement links TRBV7-6 to TRBJ2-7, with 11 bases lining up with TRBD1. Germline V gene lookup returns CDR1 SGHVS and CDR2 FNYEAQ. The CDR3 covers 16 residues. J was trimmed by 2 bases and V by 1 base; bases with no gene match: 4.

The rearrangement uses TRBV5-4 and TRBJ1-1, with 7 bases fitting TRBD1. With V trimmed by 5 bases and J by 6 bases, 10 bases remained unmatched. Germline CDR1 and CDR2: SGHNT and YYREEE (reference sequence). The CDR3 length is 14 residues. This CDR3 is CASRTTGPGAEAFF. CDR3 sequence (DNA): TGTGCCAGCAGAACGACAGGGCCGGGCGCTGAAGCTTTCTTT. Full variable domain (remainder filled in from reference TRBV5-4 and TRBJ1-1): ETGVTQSPTHLIKTRGQQVTLRCSSQSGHNTVSWYQQALGQGPQFIFQYYREEENGRGNFPPRFSGLQFPNYSSELNVNALELDDSALYLCASRTTGPGAEAFFGQGTRLTVV.

The V call is TRBV4-1, the J call TRBJ1-4; TRBD1 agrees at 8 bases. Germline V gene sequence: CDR1 MGHRA, CDR2 YSYEKL. The CDR3 is 16 amino acids. J lost 4 bases, V lost 4 bases, and 8 bases had no gene match. DNA for the CDR3: TGCGCCAGCAGCCCCGATGCAGGGGGCCTTAATGAAAAACTGTTTTTT. It codes for CASSPDAGGLNEKLFF.

This clone occurred a few times. This chain connects TRBV5-5 to TRBJ1-6; the D gene is possibly TRBD1 (5 bases). Germline lookup yields CDR1 SGHKS and CDR2 YYEKEE (reference sequence). V was trimmed by 4 bases and J by 8 bases, leaving 19 bases between them. CDR3 length: 16 amino acids. The CDR3 DNA reads TGTGCCAGCAGCCTTCTCGGGGGAGAGAAGCATTCACCCCTCCACTTT. It yields the protein CASSLLGGEKHSPLHF.

The chain links TRBV12-3 or TRBV12-4 to TRBJ1-1, with a tentative D call TRBD1 (5 bases). V was trimmed by 6 bases and J by 5 bases, leaving 13 bases between them. This CDR3 has 13 residues. Here the CDR3 reads CASSLGGGTEAFF. The CDR3, as DNA: TGTGCCAGCAGCCTCGGGGGTGGAACTGAAGCTTTCTTT.

This chain links TRBV11-2 with TRBJ1-1; D gene unclear. Germline V gene lookup returns CDR1 SGHAT and CDR2 FQNNGV. CDR3 length: 13 amino acids. Trimming removed 3 bases at V and 4 bases at J, with 9 bases between. The CDR3 reads CASSFSPSTEAFF. For the CDR3, the DNA is TGTGCCAGCAGCTTTAGCCCAAGCACTGAAGCTTTCTTT.

The V and J genes are TRBV10-3 and TRBJ2-3; 8 bases fit TRBD2. This CDR3 is 13 amino acids long. V lost 8 bases and J lost 5; bases outside the gene matches: 6. Germline-derived CDR1 and CDR2 are ENHRY and SYGVKD. The CDR3 DNA follows: TGTGCCATCGCGGGAGGAATGGGAGATACGCAGTATTTT. This gives the protein CAIAGGMGDTQYF.

The chain employs TRBV27 and TRBJ2-3; 10 bases are a match to TRBD2. Trimming cost V 6 bases and J 2 bases; bases outside gene matches: 5. Germline CDR1 is MNHEY and CDR2 is SMNVEV (reference sequence). CDR3 size: 15 residues. CDR3 DNA: TGTGCCAGCAGGAAAGCGGGGGGGCCCACAGATACGCAGTATTTT. The encoded protein is CASRKAGGPTDTQYF.

The V call is TRBV28, the J call TRBJ2-7; 7 bases are a match to TRBD1. Germline loops: CDR1 MDHEN, CDR2 SYDVKM. The CDR3 extends over 15 amino acids. After removal of 5 bases from V and 2 bases from J, the junction contained 9 bases not matched to a gene. In DNA, the CDR3 is TGTGCCAGCAGTACTCCACCGGGACAGACCTACGAGCAGTACTTC. This gives the protein CASSTPPGQTYEQYF.

This clone has only a few counts. The chain employs TRBV10-1 and TRBJ2-2, with TRBD1 as a possible D gene (6 bases). The CDR3 loop spans 13 amino acids. Germline-derived CDR1 and CDR2 are WNHNN and SYGVQD (reference sequence). V was clipped by 10 bases and J by 3 bases, with 12 bases between them. The CDR3 protein is CATQDSYTGELFF. In DNA form, the CDR3 reads TGCGCCACCCAGGACAGCTACACCGGGGAGCTGTTTTTT.

This sequence joins TRBV27 and TRBJ1-1; TRBD1 aligns across 9 bases. CDR3 length: 12 residues. Germline CDR1 MNHEY, CDR2 SMNVEV (reference sequence). J was trimmed by 5 bases and V by 7 bases; bases with no gene match: 2. In DNA, the CDR3 is TGTGCCAGCATCGGGACAGGGACTGAAGCTTTCTTT. It is translated as CASIGTGTEAFF.

The CDR3 region has the DNA TGTGCCAGCAGTTACTCGATCCGAACAGGGGAACACACTGAAGCTTTCTTT. Translation: CASSYSIRTGEHTEAFF. This sequence joins TRBV6-2 or TRBV6-3 and TRBJ1-1; 7 bases fit TRBD1. V shed 0 bases, J shed 3 bases, and the junction held 10 bases outside the gene matches. There are 17 residues in the CDR3. Germline CDR1 reads MNHEY; CDR2 reads SVGEGT.

In nucleotides, the CDR3 is TGTGCCAGCAGTGTGCAGGGTACTGGAAACACCATATATTTT. Its translation is CASSVQGTGNTIYF. V usage is TRBV2 and J usage is TRBJ1-3; possible D gene TRBD1, 5 bases. Per germline, CDR1 SNHLY and CDR2 FYNNEI. This CDR3 contains 14 residues. V gave up 4 bases and J gave up 2 bases, with 9 bases separating them.

This clone was counted between two and nine times. The CDR3 nucleotides read TGTGCCAGTAGTATAGATCCCGAGACAGGGGTCGGCTACACCTTC. This codes for CASSIDPETGVGYTF. The rearrangement links TRBV19 to TRBJ1-2; TRBD1 matches 8 bases. CDR1 is LNHDA, CDR2 SQIVND, per germline (reference sequence). V trimming: 0 bases; J trimming: 8 bases; junction bases outside the gene matches: 8. The CDR3 covers 15 residues.

The CDR3 loop is CATTGTKNTGELFF. CDR3 sequence (DNA): TGTGCCACGACCGGGACAAAGAACACCGGGGAGCTGTTTTTT. The chain is built from TRBV14 and TRBJ2-2, with D possibly being TRBD1 (6 bases). Trimming removed 10 bases from V and 1 base from J, with 13 bases in between. The CDR3 totals 14 residues. Germline V CDR1 and CDR2: SGHDN, FVKESK.

The chain couples TRBV11-2 to TRBJ2-7; 7 bases are shared with TRBD2. The CDR3 has 14 amino acids. Germline trimming cut 5 bases from V and 3 bases from J; bases unmatched to any gene: 7. CDR1 is SGHAT, CDR2 FQNNGV, per germline. The CDR3 loop reads CASSPSSGIYEQYF. The CDR3 nucleotides read TGTGCCAGCAGCCCCAGCAGCGGGATCTACGAGCAGTACTTC.